The clone carrying this T cell receptor beta chain was seen a few times. Its antigen is unidentified. Germline CDR1 is MNHNS and CDR2 is SASEGT. The CDR3 totals 16 residues. The ends lost 4 bases at V and 6 bases at J; junction bases unmatched: 12. As for the donors, each was a healthy bone marrow donor. Sampled while nominally healthy, donors likely had unrecorded immune exposures. This sample is drawn from a study of cytomegalovirus exposure and HLA in healthy donors. 13 Jbeta primers and 60 Vbeta primers were used for the PCR. Profiling relied on immunoSEQ multiplex PCR, and the TCRdb table lists in-frame clones only, not all of them. The table records some 110,000 clones, 65% to 80% of them present only once. Study results and caveats: Beyond CMV serostatus, there was no information to go on about immune exposure. As a later analysis showed, a missense DCLRE1C variant was linked to trimming of TCR beta V- and J-genes.

The TCR originated in a man aged 25-45 years in good health and CMV-seropositive. The chain combines TRBV6-1 with TRBJ2-7; 10 bases are a match to TRBD2. Sequencing input: PBMCs. The CDR3 DNA reads TGTGCCAGCAGTGGCGGTAGCGGGGGGCCAAAACGCGAGCAGTACTTC. Its protein product is CASSGGSGGPKREQYF.